The source of this TCR beta chain is a study of Graves' ophthalmopathy and Graves' hyperthyroidism. Study-wide results and caveats: In blood appeared most of the expanded thyroid clonotypes whose frequency exceeded 0.001.

RNA transcripts served as template for amplifying TCR beta CDR3 sequences. RT-PCR with HTBI primers came first, then second-round multiplex PCR. TCRdb re-called the multiplex PCR reads through MiXCR, storing one row per CDR3 protein. The table records about 620,000 distinct CDR3 sequences, about a fifth of them present only once. The junction had 12 bases not matched to a gene; V was cut back by 0 bases and J by 5 bases. CDR3 length equals 18 residues. CDR1 is SGDLS and CDR2 is YYNGEE in the germline V gene. This clonotype was seen ten or more times. Its antigen is unidentified. V is TRBV9 and J is TRBJ1-1; 11 nucleotides agree with TRBD1. This TCR was sampled from a woman aged 18-29 years with stable Graves' hyperthyroidism. Some clones in this sample may be carry-over from other donors' samples. Sequencing was done on a sample of peripheral blood. The CDR3 reads CASSVGVLPGTGGTEAFF. Here the CDR3 DNA reads TGTGCCAGCAGCGTAGGCGTCCTACCCGGGACAGGGGGTACTGAAGCTTTCTTT.